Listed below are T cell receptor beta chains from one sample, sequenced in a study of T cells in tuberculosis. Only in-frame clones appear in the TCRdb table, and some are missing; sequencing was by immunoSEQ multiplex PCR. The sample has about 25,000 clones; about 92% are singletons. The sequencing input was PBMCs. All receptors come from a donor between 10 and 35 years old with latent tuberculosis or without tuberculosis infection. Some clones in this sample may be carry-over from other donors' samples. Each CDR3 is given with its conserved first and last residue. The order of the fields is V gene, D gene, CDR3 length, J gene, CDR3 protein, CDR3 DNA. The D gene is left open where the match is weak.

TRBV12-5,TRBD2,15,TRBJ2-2,CASGLGTSGPGELFF,TGTGCTAGTGGTCTCGGGACTAGCGGGCCCGGGGAGCTGTTTTTT
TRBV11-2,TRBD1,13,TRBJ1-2,CASSSGTGSGYTF,TGTGCCAGCAGTTCCGGGACAGGGAGTGGCTACACCTTC
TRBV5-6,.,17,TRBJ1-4,CASSYERDKATNEKLFF,TGTGCCAGCAGCTATGAACGGGACAAAGCAACTAATGAAAAACTGTTTTTT
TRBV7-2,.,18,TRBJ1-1,CASSLFGASGPLNTEAFF,TGTGCCAGCAGCTTATTTGGGGCATCCGGACCCCTGAACACTGAAGCTTTCTTT
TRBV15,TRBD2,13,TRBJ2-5,CATQREGRETQYF,TGTGCCACCCAGCGGGAGGGCCGTGAGACCCAGTACTTC
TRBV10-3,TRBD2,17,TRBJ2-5,CAISESTAGGVWETQYF,TGTGCCATCAGTGAGTCCACAGCGGGAGGGGTCTGGGAGACCCAGTACTTC
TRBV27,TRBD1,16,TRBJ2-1,CASSLTGTGTYNEQFF,TGTGCCAGCAGTTTGACCGGGACAGGTACCTACAATGAGCAGTTCTTC
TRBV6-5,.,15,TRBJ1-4,CASSYSEGGGEKLFF,TGTGCCAGCAGTTACTCAGAGGGAGGCGGTGAAAAACTGTTTTTT
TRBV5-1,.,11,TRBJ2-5,CASSAGETQYF,TGCGCCAGCAGCGCGGGAGAGACCCAGTACTTC
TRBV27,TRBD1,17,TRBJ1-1,CASRLQGFGRENTEAFF,TGTGCCAGCAGACTACAGGGGTTTGGACGGGAGAACACTGAAGCTTTCTTT
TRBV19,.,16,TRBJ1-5,CASSIEAGSNNQPQHF,TGTGCCAGTAGTATAGAAGCGGGCTCGAACAATCAGCCCCAGCATTTT
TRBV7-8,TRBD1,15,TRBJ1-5,CASSLLQGPAQPQHF,TGTGCCAGCAGCTTATTACAGGGGCCGGCCCAGCCCCAGCATTTT
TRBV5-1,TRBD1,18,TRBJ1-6,CASSSATGLGSYNSPLHF,TGCGCCAGCAGCTCGGCGACAGGGTTGGGATCCTATAATTCACCCCTCCACTTT
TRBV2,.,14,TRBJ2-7,CASTRGGSFYEQYF,TGTGCCAGCACCCGTGGGGGCTCCTTTTACGAGCAGTACTTC
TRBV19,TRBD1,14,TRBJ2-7,CASSTRGQSIEQYF,TGTGCCAGTAGTACCCGGGGACAGTCAATTGAGCAGTACTTC